The 18 T cell receptor beta chains given below trace back to one sample, sequenced in a study of blood T cell repertoires in COVID-19. The table came from immunoSEQ multiplex PCR; TCRdb's copy has only in-frame clones and leaves some out. The sample lists 75,000 to 100,000 clones, more than 75% occurring once. The specimen was peripheral blood. These receptors originate from a man aged 45-65 years with active or convalescent COVID-19.

The chain recombines TRBV30 with TRBJ1-2; unclear D gene. CDR3 length equals 13 residues. V dropped 0 bases and J dropped 5 bases, with 10 bases sitting between them. Germline CDR1 GTSNPN, CDR2 SVGIG (reference sequence). CDR3 bases: TGTGCCTGGAGTGTACAAGTGGAGTATGGCTACACCTTC. Translation gives CAWSVQVEYGYTF. Drawing the rest from reference TRBV30 and TRBJ1-2, the complete variable domain is SQTIHQWPATLVQPVGSPLSLECTVEGTSNPNLYWYRQAAGRGLQLLFYSVGIGQISSEVPQNLSASRPQDRQFILSSKKLLLSDSGFYLCAWSVQVEYGYTFGSGTRLTVV.

The chain joins TRBV12-3 or TRBV12-4 to TRBJ1-2; no clear D gene. V was trimmed by 5 bases and J by 9 bases, leaving 10 bases between them. There are 11 residues in the CDR3. The DNA of the CDR3 is TGTGCCAGCAGTCTCTACCCTAGCTACACCTTC. This gives the protein CASSLYPSYTF.

The chain is built from TRBV5-6 and TRBJ2-2; no reliable D call. The V gene's germline CDR1 is SGHDT and CDR2 YYEEEE. The CDR3 totals 16 residues. Between the trimmed V and J ends, which lost 3 bases and 0 bases, there was a span of 12 bases. CDR3 nucleotide sequence: TGTGCCAGCAGCTCCGAGTTGTTATCGAACACCGGGGAGCTGTTTTTT. Its protein product is CASSSELLSNTGELFF.

This clone was observed a few times. The V gene is TRBV6-4, the J gene TRBJ2-6, with TRBD1 matching over 10 bases. CDR3 length: 16 amino acids. With 7 bases clipped from V and 0 bases from J, the junction kept 3 bases outside the gene matches. CDR1 and CDR2 (germline): MRHNA, SNTAGT. The DNA for the CDR3 is TGTGCCAGCAAAGGGACAGGGGACTCTGGGGCCAACGTCCTGACTTTC. Protein product: CASKGTGDSGANVLTF.

This rearrangement joins TRBV3-1 (or the pseudogene TRBV3-2) to TRBJ2-1; 8 positions match TRBD1. Germline CDR1 reads LGHDT; CDR2 reads YNNKEL (reference sequence). The CDR3 has 15 residues. The V and J ends lost 4 bases and 5 bases, in that order; junction bases with no gene match: 7. This CDR3 is CASSRRQGRNNEQFF. CDR3 bases: TGTGCCAGCAGCCGTAGACAGGGGCGGAACAATGAGCAGTTCTTC.

This chain connects TRBV6-2 or TRBV6-3 to TRBJ1-1; no clear D gene. The CDR3 extends over 14 amino acids. The V gene's germline CDR1 is MNHEY and CDR2 SVGEGT. V lost 3 bases and J 0 bases, leaving 8 bases between the germline ends. The DNA for the CDR3 is TGTGCCAGCAGTTATAAAATAGTGAACACTGAAGCTTTCTTT. Its protein is CASSYKIVNTEAFF.

V is TRBV6-1 and J is TRBJ2-3; the D is unclear. Germline V CDR1 and CDR2: MNHNS, SASEGT. Deletions cut 3 bases from V and 4 bases from J, with 8 bases between. The CDR3 is made up of 13 amino acids. The CDR3 DNA follows: TGTGCCAGCAGTGATTGGGCCCCAGATACGCAGTATTTT. It is translated as CASSDWAPDTQYF.

This chain uses TRBV28 with TRBJ2-1, with 9 bases identical to TRBD2. Germline V lookup: CDR1 MDHEN, CDR2 SYDVKM. The CDR3 has 15 residues. J lost 7 bases, V lost 6 bases, and 10 bases had no gene match. Here the CDR3 reads CASSKTGTSRNEQFF. The CDR3 DNA reads as TGTGCCAGCAGCAAGACCGGGACTAGCAGGAATGAGCAGTTCTTC.

CDR3 sequence (DNA): TGTGCCAGCAGTGAAGTTGGGACAGGAAATGAAAAACTGTTTTTT. This gives the protein CASSEVGTGNEKLFF. The V and J genes are TRBV6-1 and TRBJ1-4, with 8 nucleotides matching TRBD1. The CDR3 totals 15 residues. Trimming at V came to 1 base and at J to 5 bases, leaving 3 bases not matched to a gene. CDR1 and CDR2 from the germline V gene are MNHNS and SASEGT.

The chain is built from TRBV19 and TRBJ1-3; D ambiguous. From germline, CDR1 is LNHDA and CDR2 SQIVND (reference sequence). V lost 1 base and J 0 bases, leaving 13 bases between the germline ends. This CDR3 has 17 amino acids. This CDR3 is CASSIGSGSSSGNTIYF. The CDR3 coding sequence is TGTGCCAGTAGTATAGGGTCCGGTTCGAGCTCTGGAAACACCATATATTTT.

This rearrangement joins TRBV28 to TRBJ1-2; perhaps TRBD1 as D (6 bases). CDR1 MDHEN and CDR2 SYDVKM come from the germline V gene. Trimming removed 3 bases at V and 8 bases at J, with 10 bases between. The CDR3 is made up of 12 amino acids. The CDR3 loop is CASSLAGDGYTF. As DNA, the CDR3 is TGTGCCAGCAGTTTGGCAGGGGACGGCTACACCTTC.

The chain recombines TRBV4-1 with TRBJ1-6, with D possibly being TRBD1 (5 bases). V lost 0 bases and J lost 8, with 11 bases in between. Germline assignment: CDR1 MGHRA and CDR2 YSYEKL. This CDR3 has 15 amino acids. CDR3 sequence: CASSQEGGGDSPLHF. In nucleotides, the CDR3 is TGCGCCAGCAGCCAAGAGGGGGGAGGGGATTCACCCCTCCACTTT.

CDR3 sequence reads: CASSLAAGLAGETQYF. CDR3 DNA: TGTGCCAGCAGCTTAGCCGCCGGACTAGCAGGAGAGACCCAGTACTTC. J is TRBJ2-5 and V is TRBV11-2, with 8 nucleotides matching TRBD2. This CDR3 is built from 16 residues. V was clipped by 1 base and J by 4 bases; unmatched bases: 8. Germline lookup yields CDR1 SGHAT and CDR2 FQNNGV.

The rearrangement joins TRBV2 to TRBJ1-6; D perhaps matches TRBD1 (6 bases). Germline-derived CDR1 and CDR2 are SNHLY and FYNNEI. V gave up 10 bases and J gave up 6 bases, with 13 bases separating them. This CDR3 contains 13 residues. In DNA form, the CDR3 reads TGTGCCACGTTCCGGACAGTTAATTCACCCCTCCACTTT. This sequence encodes CATFRTVNSPLHF.

This clone was observed a single time. V usage is TRBV29-1 and J usage is TRBJ2-5; TRBD2 matches 9 bases. V was clipped by 6 bases and J by 0 bases; unmatched bases: 5. In germline, CDR1 is SQVTM, CDR2 ANQGSEA. This CDR3 comprises 14 residues. The CDR3 coding sequence is TGCAGCGTCGCTAGCGGGACACACCAAGAGACCCAGTACTTC. Residues: CSVASGTHQETQYF.

This rearrangement joins TRBV5-4 to TRBJ1-1; D gene unclear. V lost 1 base and J 1 base, leaving 5 bases between the germline ends. The germline V gene has CDR1 SGHNT and CDR2 YYREEE (reference sequence). The CDR3 is 13 amino acids. The CDR3 spells CASSLPRNTEAFF. CDR3 bases: TGTGCCAGCAGCTTGCCTAGGAACACTGAAGCTTTCTTT.

The rearrangement joins TRBV28 to TRBJ2-2; the D gene is possibly TRBD2 (6 bases). The CDR3 length is 18 residues. Germline values: CDR1 MDHEN, CDR2 SYDVKM. Deletions cut 1 base from V and 5 bases from J, with 20 bases between. The CDR3 here is CASSLSRWGEVGTGELFF. The CDR3 bases are TGTGCCAGCAGTTTATCCCGTTGGGGGGAGGTCGGGACCGGGGAGCTGTTTTTT. The variable domain in full, with the rest retrieved from reference TRBV28 and TRBJ2-2, is DVKVTQSSRYLVKRTGEKVFLECVQDMDHENMFWYRQDPGLGLRLIYFSYDVKMKEKGDIPEGYSVSREKKERFSLILESASTNQTSMYLCASSLSRWGEVGTGELFFGEGSRLTVL.

The chain joins TRBV4-2 to TRBJ2-6; 10 positions agree with TRBD2. Trimming removed 3 bases from V and 2 bases from J; junction bases left unmatched: 7. CDR1 is LGHNA and CDR2 is YNFKEQ in the germline V gene. The CDR3 loop spans 18 amino acids. CDR3 DNA: TGTGCCAGCAGCCAGGAGACTAGCGGGTACCCTGGGGCCAACGTCCTGACTTTC. Its protein product is CASSQETSGYPGANVLTF.